These T cell receptor beta chains were read from a single sample in a study of cytomegalovirus exposure and HLA in healthy donors. Profiled with immunoSEQ multiplex PCR; TCRdb holds only in-frame clones, not every one. The sample has 150,000 to 170,000 clones; approximately 86% are singletons. The sequenced sample was PBMCs. These receptors all stem from a man aged 18-30 years in good health and CMV-seropositive. Both conserved end residues are part of each CDR3. Each record gives: J gene, D gene, V gene, CDR3 length, clone size, CDR3 DNA, CDR3 protein. A D gene is named only where the DNA matches it firmly. Part of the rows lack a size; the others show once, few, many or a class for expanded clones.

TRBJ2-4 | . | TRBV21-1 | 16 | . | TGTGCCAGGAGCGACGGGCCCCGGGGTGCCAAAAACATTCAGTACTTC | CARSDGPRGAKNIQYF
TRBJ1-2 | TRBD1 | TRBV18 | 15 | . | TGTGCCAGCTCACCACAGGGGGCCCCTAACTATGGCTACACCTTC | CASSPQGAPNYGYTF
TRBJ1-4 | TRBD1 | TRBV7-2 | 16 | once | TGTGCCAGCAGCCCACAGGGGATTGCAACTAATGAAAAACTGTTTTTT | CASSPQGIATNEKLFF
TRBJ1-5 | . | TRBV19 | 14 | . | TGTGCCAGTAGGGCAGTTTATAGCAATCAGCCCCAGCATTTT | CASRAVYSNQPQHF
TRBJ2-1 | TRBD2 | TRBV7-2 | 16 | few | TGTGCCAGCAGCTCGACCCTAGCGGGGGGGAGAAATGAGCAGTTCTTC | CASSSTLAGGRNEQFF
TRBJ2-3 | TRBD2 | TRBV6-5 | 14 | . | TGTGCCAGCGCCTCTAGCGGCCGCACAGATACGCAGTATTTT | CASASSGRTDTQYF
TRBJ1-4 | TRBD1 | TRBV6-6 | 15 | . | TGTGCCAGCCGGGGACAGCCAGGGGCTAATGAAAAACTGTTTTTT | CASRGQPGANEKLFF
TRBJ2-7 | . | TRBV2 | 11 | . | TGTGCCAGCAGTGAAGCGCGGGAGCAGTACTTC | CASSEAREQYF
TRBJ2-5 | . | TRBV15 | 15 | . | TGTGCCACCAGCAGAGTAAGGGGGTCCCAAGAGACCCAGTACTTC | CATSRVRGSQETQYF
TRBJ2-3 | . | TRBV27 | 13 | once | TGTGCCAGCAGGATCGGAGGCGCAGATACGCAGTATTTT | CASRIGGADTQYF
TRBJ2-2 | TRBD2 | TRBV11-3 | 14 | few | TGTGCCAGCAGCTCGGGACTACTCACCGGGGAGCTGTTTTTT | CASSSGLLTGELFF
TRBJ1-2 | . | TRBV6-6 | 14 | . | TGTGCCAGCAGTTCTACAGAGACTAACTATGGCTACACCTTC | CASSSTETNYGYTF
TRBJ1-2 | . | TRBV19 | 16 | . | TGTGCCAGTAGTATTCGGCAGACATCATTTTACTATGGCTACACCTTC | CASSIRQTSFYYGYTF
TRBJ1-2 | TRBD1 | TRBV9 | 13 | . | TGTGCCAGCAACAGGGGACCTAACTATGGCTACACCTTC | CASNRGPNYGYTF
TRBJ2-2 | TRBD1 | TRBV9 | 15 | . | TGTGCCAGCAGCAGATTACAGGGGTCCACCGGGGAGCTGTTTTTT | CASSRLQGSTGELFF
TRBJ2-1 | TRBD1 | TRBV29-1 | 17 | . | TGCAGCGTTGACCAGGGACAGCCGTTAAGCTCCTACAATGAGCAGTTCTTC | CSVDQGQPLSSYNEQFF
TRBJ1-1 | . | TRBV4-3 | 15 | . | TGCGCCAGCAGCCAACCCAAGGGGGAAGGGACTGAAGCTTTCTTT | CASSQPKGEGTEAFF
TRBJ2-2 | . | TRBV27 | 16 | . | TGTGCCAGCAGCCCCCCCTGGGGGCCGAACACCGGGGAGCTGTTTTTT | CASSPPWGPNTGELFF
TRBJ1-1 | TRBD1 | TRBV5-1 | 14 | . | TGCGCCAGCAGCGCTGGCGGGGACAGTACTGAAGCTTTCTTT | CASSAGGDSTEAFF
TRBJ1-2 | TRBD1 | TRBV7-9 | 12 | once | TGTGCCAGCAGCTCCGGGACAGTTGGCTACACCTTC | CASSSGTVGYTF
TRBJ1-5 | . | TRBV7-2 | 16 | . | TGTGCCAGCAGTACGACCCTCACAGATAGCAATCAGCCCCAGCATTTT | CASSTTLTDSNQPQHF
TRBJ1-3 | . | TRBV5-4 | 14 | once | TGTGCCAGCAGCTATCAGGGGATTGGAAACACCATATATTTT | CASSYQGIGNTIYF
TRBJ2-7 | . | TRBV6-5 | 12 | . | TGTGCCAGCAGTCGGACGGGGTACGAGCAGTACTTC | CASSRTGYEQYF
TRBJ2-3 | TRBD2 | TRBV4-3 | 15 | once | TGCGCCAGCAGTCCCGGACTAGCGGGAGCAGATACGCAGTATTTT | CASSPGLAGADTQYF
TRBJ1-2 | . | TRBV15 | 18 | . | TGTGCCACCAGCAGAGATAGGCTTTACACCGGGAGTAACTATGGCTACACCTTC | CATSRDRLYTGSNYGYTF
TRBJ2-1 | TRBD2 | TRBV2 | 14 | . | TGTGCCAGCACCAAGCGGGAGACCAGTGATGAGCAGTTCTTC | CASTKRETSDEQFF
TRBJ2-5 | TRBD2 | TRBV4-1 | 16 | once | TGCGCCAGCAGCCAATCCCCAGCGGGGGGCCAAGAGACCCAGTACTTC | CASSQSPAGGQETQYF
TRBJ2-1 | TRBD1 | TRBV7-3 | 12 | . | TGTGCCAGCAGCTTTACAGGGGATGAGCAGTTCTTC | CASSFTGDEQFF